This T cell receptor (beta chain) is from a study of blood T cells in healthy people across ages. A J-beta primer mix and a sample-barcoded 5' primer were used in a second PCR of about 7 to 12 cycles. Each of the cDNA molecules was tagged by a template-switch adaptor with 12 random nucleotides. Using its own MiXCR run on the 5' RACE reads, TCRdb lists one record per CDR3 protein. Of 1 million to 1.2 million distinct CDR3 sequences in the sample, around two fifths are singletons; the top ten hold 13%. To note about this clonotype: Its antigen remains unknown.

Trimming left V 6 bases short and J 0 bases short, with 15 bases between. The CDR3 spans 15 residues. Germline V gene data show CDR1 as MDHEN and CDR2 as SYDVKM. Study-wide results and caveats: TCR beta diversity tracked closely with naive T cell percentage.

The V and J genes are TRBV28 and TRBJ2-7; tentative D call: TRBD1 (6 bases). The source material was blood. This TCR came from a young man in good health. CDR3 in amino acids: CASRGGDSGSYEQYF. The CDR3 coding sequence is TGTGCCAGCAGAGGGGGAGATTCCGGCTCCTACGAGCAGTACTTC.